This TCR beta chain was identified in a study of beta chain features in type 1 diabetes. Regarding the study as a whole: Shortening of TCRB CDR3s, moderate but significant, appeared in all four CD4+ subsets of Type 1 diabetes patients.

The investigators reverse transcribed all of the isolated RNA, so they sequenced expressed TCRB transcripts. The assay was immunoSEQ multiplex PCR, and TCRdb's table has in-frame clones only and misses some. The sample shows under 200,000 clones, 6.5% to 8.5% of them seen only once. CDR1 and CDR2 (germline): MGHDK, SYGVNS. The CDR3 length is 14 residues. Trimming removed 2 bases at V and 7 bases at J, with 11 bases between. Every donor provided one heparinised blood draw, which averaged about 120 mL. With regard to this clone: As yet, its antigen is unknown.

Sequenced: central memory CD4+ T cells from blood. The TCR originated in a woman younger than 35 with type 1 diabetes. The chain uses TRBV25-1 and TRBJ2-2; a weak D match, TRBD1 (6 bases). The DNA for the CDR3 is TGTGCCAGCAGTGAACAGGGGTCTATCGGGGAGCTGTTTTTT. Amino acids: CASSEQGSIGELFF.